This T cell receptor beta chain emerged from a study of T cell repertoires in cytomegalovirus infection. Overall study: Public signatures in TCR beta pointed to CMV infection and matching HLA type.

A single record per CDR3 protein comes from TCRdb applying MiXCR to the reads. The sample contains 310,000 or so distinct CDR3 sequences, roughly 24% of which appear only once. Ten or more counts support this clonotype. Its matching antigen is unknown. The study's findings and limits: Ex vivo responses were dominated by HLA-C-restricted CMV-specific TCR beta clonotypes. Public TCR beta family frequency separated CMV-and-HLA carriers, including in an independent cohort.

Germline CDR1 and CDR2: SGHTA and FQGNSA. The CDR3 is made up of 13 amino acids. The V and J ends lost 5 bases and 1 base respectively, with 9 bases between them. This chain uses TRBV7-2 with TRBJ2-7; D gene ambiguous. This receptor was taken from a human donor in good health (CMV status not recorded). Some clones in this sample may be carry-over from other donors' samples. Sequencing was performed on PBMCs. The CDR3 reads CASSPGPSYEQYF. CDR3 nucleotide sequence: TGTGCCAGCAGCCCCGGGCCTTCCTACGAGCAGTACTTC.